This T cell receptor beta chain was observed in a study of response to subunit inactivated influenza vaccine. This clonotype was observed many times. TCRdb redid the calling of the RT-PCR reads with MiXCR, one entry per CDR3 protein. The sample includes around 490,000 distinct CDR3 sequences, 6% to 9% of them seen just once. The material sequenced was PBMCs from blood, taken roughly 24 months after vaccination. The clonotype originates from a man aged 45 to 75 who received an inactivated influenza vaccine.

Here the CDR3 DNA reads TGTGCCAGCAGCTACGGGACGGTTTTCTACAATGAGCAGTTCTTC. Translated, it gives CASSYGTVFYNEQFF. V usage is TRBV7-8 and J usage is TRBJ2-1; the D gene could be TRBD1 or TRBD2 (5 bases each). V lost 4 bases, J lost 3 bases, and 13 bases lay in between. Germline lookup yields CDR1 SGHVS and CDR2 FQNEAQ. This CDR3 is built from 15 residues.